This TCR beta chain appears in the sequencing data of a study of blood T cells in healthy people across ages (dated by TCRdb to the mid-2010s). Background for the entire study: In model experiments, template switching captured roughly one uniquely barcoded TCR beta cDNA molecule for every two T cells. Using deep sequencing normalized with unique cDNA molecular identifiers, the study measured how TCR beta repertoire diversity changes with age. Donors were grouped into four age groups: young (average about 15 years), middle-aged (approximately 41), aged (around 60) and long-lived (around 80). To avoid experimental bias, donors of different ages were randomly spread across the sequencing lanes. Using the same blood draw, the study looked at two additional independent replicas of 1 million unique cDNA reads for two donors, one aged 18 to 30 and the other aged 80 or older. Here is what the overall study found, with its caveats: Estimates of total diversity based on one million sequenced T cells were considered lower bounds and underestimates. Observed TCR beta diversity per million T cells fell roughly linearly with age, and a significant reduction was already apparent by age about 38. Since profiling was done on bulk unsorted PBMCs, naive and antigen-experienced compartments could not be conclusively compared. Because donor CMV infection status was unknown, age-related changes in expanded clonotypes were potentially confounded. There was a strong correlation between observed TCR beta diversity and the percentage of naive T cells measured by flow cytometry. Compared with the aged group, more naive CD4+ T cells, fewer expanded clones and increased TCR diversity were shown by the long-lived group, suggesting age selection.

The approximately 39 donors, aged about 6 to 95 years, were systemically healthy Caucasian individuals from Russia. Ten milliliters of peripheral blood were drawn from each donor into EDTA-treated Vacutainer tubes. Ficoll-Paque density-gradient centrifugation was used to isolate PBMCs, with at least 7 million per sample. Total RNA, at least 6 micrograms per sample, was extracted from PBMCs with Trizol reagent. The percentages of naive CD45RAhigh/CD27high T cells were determined by flow cytometry on a PBMC aliquot from every donor. With respect to this clonotype: Its antigen target is currently unknown. Base qualities are not recorded, but no much larger clone differs from it by a single base.

Receptors were amplified or captured by 5' RACE. A second PCR of roughly 6 to 12 cycles was run with a J-beta primer mix and a sample-barcoded 5' primer. Each TCR beta cDNA molecule received a unique molecular identifier from a template-switch 5' adaptor carrying 12 random nucleotides. At least 2.5 million CDR3-containing paired-end reads were obtained from each sample. The Mint cDNA synthesis kit, primed by a TRBC-specific oligonucleotide, was used to synthesize first-strand cDNA from all RNA. Following uracil-DNA glycosylase treatment, a first 18-cycle PCR with universal primers M1SS and BC2_uni_R was performed on all cDNA. From the authors' description of their analysis: For normalization, 1 million high-quality reads, each with a distinct molecular identifier, were randomly selected from each sample. Reads with shared molecular identifiers were discarded instead of being binned into consensus sequences. MiTCR, set to a Q25 quality threshold and the strictest error-elimination algorithm, was used for CDR3 identification, clonotype clustering and error correction. A nonparametric unseen species model with Euler transformation was used to estimate a lower bound on total TCR beta diversity. Through fastp at Q25 and MiXCR, TCRdb rebuilt clones from the public reads, retaining in-frame beta chains. When rows share a CDR3 protein, they turn into one entry using the most common DNA and genes. TCRdb's processing, not the authors' own work, is the source of the V and J calls. This sample lists approximately 2,000,000 distinct CDR3 sequences; roughly two fifths were detected once. The ten largest clones capture under 30% of the sample.

After removal of 4 bases from V and 3 bases from J, the junction retains 9 bases not matched to a gene. The CDR3, from cysteine to phenylalanine, totals 15 residues. Solely the CDR3 DNA is kept, with 45 bases framed from the first base. For CDR1 and CDR2, the germline V gene (reference sequence) lists SEHNR and FQNEAQ. This TCR was sampled from a human donor in good health. The specimen sequenced was blood. This sequence uses TRBV7-9 and TRBJ2-7, with 7 bases matching TRBD1. The bases are TGTGCCAGCAGCTCGATTGGGACAGCTGACTACGAGCAGTACTTC. Translated, it reads CASSSIGTADYEQYF.